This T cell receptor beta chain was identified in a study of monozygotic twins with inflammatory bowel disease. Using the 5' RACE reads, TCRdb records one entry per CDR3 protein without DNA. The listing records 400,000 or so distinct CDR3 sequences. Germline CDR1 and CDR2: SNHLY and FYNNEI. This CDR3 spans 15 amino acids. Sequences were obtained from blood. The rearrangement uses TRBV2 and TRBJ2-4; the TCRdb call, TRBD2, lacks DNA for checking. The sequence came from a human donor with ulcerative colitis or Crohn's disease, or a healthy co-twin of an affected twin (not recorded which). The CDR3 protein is CASNLAGEAKNIQYF.